A single sample is the source of the 4 T cell receptor beta chains below, sequenced in a study of blood T cell repertoires in COVID-19 (TCRdb year 2020). The library was made by the immunoSEQ multiplex PCR assay. TCRdb took over this immuneACCESS table, retaining in-frame rearrangements with V and J assigned. Such tables are incomplete; in checked studies, under half of the missing clones stem from an unresolved V gene, and the remainder is unexplained. The sample records about 330,000 clones, 80% to 90% of which are singletons. The ten biggest clones cover under 5.5% of the sample. Sequenced material: PBMCs or T cells enriched from blood (not recorded which). The receptors were gathered from a woman aged 25 to 39 who had recovered from COVID-19.

J is TRBJ2-7 and V is TRBV6-5; no definite D call. This CDR3 has 12 residues. The ends were cut back, 4 bases at V and 0 bases at J, with 4 bases in the middle. Germline V gives CDR1 MNHEY, CDR2 SVGAGI. The CDR3 nucleotides are TGTGCCAGCAGTTTGAGCTCCTACGAGCAGTACTTC. Translation gives CASSLSSYEQYF.

The chain joins TRBV6-5 to TRBJ2-5; TRBD2 matches 9 bases. The CDR3 runs to 14 residues. The germline V gene encodes CDR1 MNHEY and CDR2 SVGAGI. CDR3 nucleotide sequence: TGTTTAACCCGAGCGGGGGGCTCTTCCGAGACCCAGTACTTC. It encodes CLTRAGGSSETQYF.

This clone was recorded at least ten times. This CDR3 reads CASSSDWYEQYF. CDR3 nucleotide sequence: TGTGCCAGCAGCTCCGACTGGTACGAGCAGTACTTC. The chain has TRBV7-9 and TRBJ2-7; D uncertain. CDR3 length: 12 residues. Trimming left V 4 bases short and J 4 bases short, with 8 bases between. Germline lookup yields CDR1 SEHNR and CDR2 FQNEAQ (reference sequence).

This clone came up a few times. V is TRBV7-9 and J is TRBJ1-1; D might be TRBD1 (6 bases). V lost 2 bases and J 6 bases, leaving 13 bases between the germline ends. The CDR3 runs 14 residues. Germline loops: CDR1 SEHNR, CDR2 FQNEAQ (reference sequence). CDR3 sequence: CASSLTAPGAEAFF. CDR3 nucleotide sequence: TGTGCCAGCAGCTTAACGGCGCCAGGGGCTGAAGCTTTCTTT.